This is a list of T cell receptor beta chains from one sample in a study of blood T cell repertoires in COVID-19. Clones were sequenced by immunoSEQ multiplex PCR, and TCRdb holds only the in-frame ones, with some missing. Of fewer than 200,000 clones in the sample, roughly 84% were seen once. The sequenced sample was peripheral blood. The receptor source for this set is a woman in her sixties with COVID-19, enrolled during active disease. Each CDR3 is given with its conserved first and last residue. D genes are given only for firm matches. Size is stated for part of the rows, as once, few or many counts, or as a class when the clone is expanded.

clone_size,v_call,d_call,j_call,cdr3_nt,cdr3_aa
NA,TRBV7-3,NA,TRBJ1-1,TGTGCCAGCAGCTTAAAGGCGGGTATCACTGAAGCTTTCTTT,CASSLKAGITEAFF
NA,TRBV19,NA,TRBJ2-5,TGTGCCAGTAGTATAGGACTTGGGGGCCAAGGGGAGACCCAGTACTTC,CASSIGLGGQGETQYF
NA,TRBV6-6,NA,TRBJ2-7,TGTGCCAGCAGTCGGGGGAGCTCCTACGAGCAGTACTTC,CASSRGSSYEQYF
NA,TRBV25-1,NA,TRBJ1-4,TGTGCCAGCAGTATTGGGGGGGTAGAAAAACTGTTTTTT,CASSIGGVEKLFF
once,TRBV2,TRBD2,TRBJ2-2,TGTGCCGGAGCCAAGCGGGCTAGCGGGGCGAACACCGGGGAGCTGTTTTTT,CAGAKRASGANTGELFF
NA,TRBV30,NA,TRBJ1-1,TGTGCCTGGAGTGTGCTGGGGGCCACTGAGGCTTTCTTT,CAWSVLGATEAFF
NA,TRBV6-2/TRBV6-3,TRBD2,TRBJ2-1,TGTGCCAGCAGTATAGCGGGTATATACAATGAGCAGTTCTTC,CASSIAGIYNEQFF
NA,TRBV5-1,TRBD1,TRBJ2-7,TGCGCCAGCAGCATTTCTGGGACAGGGCGCGAGCAGTACTTC,CASSISGTGREQYF
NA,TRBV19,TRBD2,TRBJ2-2,TGTGCCAGTAGTATAGGACTAGCGGTAAACACCGGGGAGCTGTTTTTT,CASSIGLAVNTGELFF
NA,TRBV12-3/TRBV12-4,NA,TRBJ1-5,TGTGCCAGCAGTTTCGGGGATGTCTTACCCCAGCATTTT,CASSFGDVLPQHF
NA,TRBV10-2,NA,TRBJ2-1,TGCGCCAGCCTCCAGATGGCTTTTTACAATGAGCAGTTCTTC,CASLQMAFYNEQFF
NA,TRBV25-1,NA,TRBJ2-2,TGTGCCAGCAGTGAATCCCTGGCCCGGGCCGGGGAGCTGTTTTTT,CASSESLARAGELFF
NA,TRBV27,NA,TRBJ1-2,TGTGCCAGCAAACAGTCCGATTTCTATGGCTACACCTTC,CASKQSDFYGYTF
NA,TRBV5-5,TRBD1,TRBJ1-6,TGTGCCAGCAGCTTGGGACCGACAGGGGCTAATTCACCCCTCCACTTT,CASSLGPTGANSPLHF
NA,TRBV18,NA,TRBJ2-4,TGTGCCAGCTCAACGAGGGAGGGGGGCAAAAACATTCAGTACTTC,CASSTREGGKNIQYF
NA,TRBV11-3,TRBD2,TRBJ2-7,TGTGCCAGCAGCCCAAGCGGGAGTCAAGCCTACGAGCAGTACTTC,CASSPSGSQAYEQYF
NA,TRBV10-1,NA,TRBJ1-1,TGCGCCAGCAGTGAATTCAGGGGTGTGACTGAAGCTTTCTTT,CASSEFRGVTEAFF
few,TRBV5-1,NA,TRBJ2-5,TGCGCCAGCAGCTTGGTCGGCGGGGTGGGGCAAGAGACCCAGTACTTC,CASSLVGGVGQETQYF
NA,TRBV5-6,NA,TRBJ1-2,TGTGCCAGCAGCTTGGTAGCAGGGCATGGCTACACCTTC,CASSLVAGHGYTF
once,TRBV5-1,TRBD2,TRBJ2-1,TGCGCCAGCAGCTTGGCCCCTAGCGGAGGAAGCAGTGAGCAGTTCTTC,CASSLAPSGGSSEQFF
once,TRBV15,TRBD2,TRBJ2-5,TGTGCCACCAGCAGGGGACTAGCTCTCGAGACCCAGTACTTC,CATSRGLALETQYF
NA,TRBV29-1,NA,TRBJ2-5,TGCAGCGTTGAGGGGACGGAGGGGGCATACCAAGAGACCCAGTACTTC,CSVEGTEGAYQETQYF
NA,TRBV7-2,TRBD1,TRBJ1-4,TGTGCCAGCAGCTTAAGTTGGCCACAGGGGGACGAAAAACTGTTTTTT,CASSLSWPQGDEKLFF
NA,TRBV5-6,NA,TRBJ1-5,TGTGCCAGCAGCTACACAGGGCAGCGGAGCAATCAGCCCCAGCATTTT,CASSYTGQRSNQPQHF
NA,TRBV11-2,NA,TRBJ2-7,TGTGCCAGCAGCTTAGGAGCGGCTACCTACGAGCAGTACTTC,CASSLGAATYEQYF
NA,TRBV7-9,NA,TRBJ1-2,TGTGCCAGCAGCCTACAGGGTGCCTATGGCTACACCTTC,CASSLQGAYGYTF
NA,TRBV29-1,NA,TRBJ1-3,TGCAGCGTTGGGGACATCGCGAACACCATATATTTT,CSVGDIANTIYF
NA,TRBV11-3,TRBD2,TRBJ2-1,TGTGCCAGCAGCCACGGCGTCGGGAGGGAATTGTACAATGAGCAGTTCTTC,CASSHGVGRELYNEQFF
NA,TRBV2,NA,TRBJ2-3,TGTGCCAGCGGCGGATGGTCAGATACGCAGTATTTT,CASGGWSDTQYF
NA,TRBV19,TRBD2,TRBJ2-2,TGTGCCAGTAGGTCGGGAGGGATGAACACCGGGGAGCTGTTTTTT,CASRSGGMNTGELFF
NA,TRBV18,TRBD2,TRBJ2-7,TGTGCCAGCTCACCAAACGGGACTAGAGGAACCTTCGAGCAGTACTTC,CASSPNGTRGTFEQYF
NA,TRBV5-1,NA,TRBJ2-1,TGCGCCAGCAGCGCTACAGGGAGTGGGTCCCCCAATGAGCAGTTCTTC,CASSATGSGSPNEQFF
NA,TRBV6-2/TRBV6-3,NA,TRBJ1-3,TGTGCCAGCAGTTACCTCAGGACAGCGAGCTCTGGAAACACCATATATTTT,CASSYLRTASSGNTIYF
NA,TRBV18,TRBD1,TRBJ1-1,TGTGCCAGCTCACCGAACAGGGGGAGTAACACTGAAGCTTTCTTT,CASSPNRGSNTEAFF
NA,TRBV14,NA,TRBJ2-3,TGTGCCAGCAGTGCGAGTGAGCTTAGCACAGATACGCAGTATTTT,CASSASELSTDTQYF
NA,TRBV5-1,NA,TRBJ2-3,TGCGCCAGCAGCTTAAAGACGGGTAGAGATACGCAGTATTTT,CASSLKTGRDTQYF
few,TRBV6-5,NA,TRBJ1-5,TGTGCCATCCCGGGACCCGGGGGGAATCAGCCCCAGCATTTT,CAIPGPGGNQPQHF
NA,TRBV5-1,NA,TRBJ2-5,TGCGCCAGCAGCCCAACAGTGCAGGGGACCCAGTACTTC,CASSPTVQGTQYF
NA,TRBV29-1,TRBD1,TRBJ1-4,TGCAGCGTCACGGGACAGGGCCATGAAAAACTGTTTTTT,CSVTGQGHEKLFF
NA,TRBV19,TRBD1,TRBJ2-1,TGTGCCAGTAGTCTTCGGACAGGCTACAATGAGCAGTTCTTC,CASSLRTGYNEQFF
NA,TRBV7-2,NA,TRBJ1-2,TGTGCCAGCACCACTAGCTTTAACTATGGCTACACCTTC,CASTTSFNYGYTF
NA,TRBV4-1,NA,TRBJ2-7,TGCGCCAGCAGCCAAGATTCCCGACTCACGAAAGGCTACGAGCAGTACTTC,CASSQDSRLTKGYEQYF
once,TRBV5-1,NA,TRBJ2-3,TGCGCCAGCAGCCCCCAAGGGGCCACAGATACGCAGTATTTT,CASSPQGATDTQYF
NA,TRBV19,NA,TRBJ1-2,TGTGCCAGTAGACCCGAAGGGGTAAGCTATGGCTACACCTTC,CASRPEGVSYGYTF
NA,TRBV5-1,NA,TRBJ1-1,TGCGCCAGCAGCTTGGAGTGGGGCAGGGTTATGAACACTGAAGCTTTCTTT,CASSLEWGRVMNTEAFF
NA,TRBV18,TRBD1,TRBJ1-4,TGTGCCAGCTCATTTCTGGGACAGTCCAATGAAAAACTGTTTTTT,CASSFLGQSNEKLFF
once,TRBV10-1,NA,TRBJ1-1,TGCGCCAGCAGGTCCTCTTTGAACACTGAAGCTTTCTTT,CASRSSLNTEAFF
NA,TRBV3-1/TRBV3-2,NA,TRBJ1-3,TGTGCCAGCAGCCCAAGCGAGCTCTCTGGAAACACCATATATTTT,CASSPSELSGNTIYF
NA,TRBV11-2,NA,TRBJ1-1,TGTGCCAGCAGCTTACAATTGAACACTGAAGCTTTCTTT,CASSLQLNTEAFF
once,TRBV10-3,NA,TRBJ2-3,TGTGCCATCAGTGTTGCTGGGGAGCATACGCAGTATTTT,CAISVAGEHTQYF
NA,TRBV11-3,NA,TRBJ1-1,TGTGCCAGCAGCTTAGAAGGGAGATCCACTGAAGCTTTCTTT,CASSLEGRSTEAFF
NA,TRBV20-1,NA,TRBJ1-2,TGCAGTGCTAGTAGAACAGGGAATGATGGCTACACCTTC,CSASRTGNDGYTF
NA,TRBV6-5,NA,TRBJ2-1,TGTGCCACCACAGCAGACAATGAGCAGTTCTTC,CATTADNEQFF
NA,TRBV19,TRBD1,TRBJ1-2,TGTGCCAGTTACAGGGGGCTTGGCTACACCTTC,CASYRGLGYTF
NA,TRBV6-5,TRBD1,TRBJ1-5,TGTGCCAGCAGCCGGGACAGCATGGTCCTACCCCAGCATTTT,CASSRDSMVLPQHF
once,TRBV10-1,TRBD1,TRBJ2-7,TGCGCCAGCAGGAACGACAGGGATGGCGAGCAGTACTTC,CASRNDRDGEQYF
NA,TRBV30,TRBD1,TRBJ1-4,TGTGCCTGGACTCCAGGGGGCTGGGGAGAAAAACTGTTTTTT,CAWTPGGWGEKLFF
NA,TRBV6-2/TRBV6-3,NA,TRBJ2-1,TGTGCCAGCAGCTCCCTCCGACTAGGGTGGGACAATGAGCAGTTCTTC,CASSSLRLGWDNEQFF
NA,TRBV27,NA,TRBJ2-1,TGTGCCAGCAGCCAGCGGGTTCGGGATGAGCAGTTCTTC,CASSQRVRDEQFF
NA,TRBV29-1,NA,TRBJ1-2,TGCAGCGTTGAACGGCAGCGTCAGTATGGCTACACCTTC,CSVERQRQYGYTF